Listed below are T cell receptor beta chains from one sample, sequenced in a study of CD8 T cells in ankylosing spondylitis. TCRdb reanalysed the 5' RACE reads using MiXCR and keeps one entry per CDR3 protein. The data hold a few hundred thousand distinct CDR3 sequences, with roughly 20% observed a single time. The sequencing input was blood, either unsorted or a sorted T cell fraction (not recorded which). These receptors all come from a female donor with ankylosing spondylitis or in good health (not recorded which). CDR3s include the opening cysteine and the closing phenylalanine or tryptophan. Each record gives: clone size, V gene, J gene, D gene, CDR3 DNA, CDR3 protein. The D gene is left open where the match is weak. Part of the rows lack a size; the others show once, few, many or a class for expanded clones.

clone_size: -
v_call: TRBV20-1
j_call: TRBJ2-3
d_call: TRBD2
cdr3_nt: TGCACCGGACGACTAGCGACAAGCACAGATACGCAGTATTTT
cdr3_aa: CTGRLATSTDTQYF

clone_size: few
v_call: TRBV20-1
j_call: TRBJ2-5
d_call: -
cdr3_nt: TGCAGTGCTAGCGGGACCTTTCTTCTCTTTGGGGAAGAGACCCAGTACTTC
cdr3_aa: CSASGTFLLFGEETQYF

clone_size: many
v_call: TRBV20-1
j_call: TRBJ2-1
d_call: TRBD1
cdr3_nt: TGCAGTGCTCCCATGTGGACAGGGGGCAATGAGCAGTTCTTC
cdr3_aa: CSAPMWTGGNEQFF

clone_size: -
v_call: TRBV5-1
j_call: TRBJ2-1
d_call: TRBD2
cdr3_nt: TGCGCCAGCAGCGATGGACTAGCGGGAGGGTACAATGAGCAGTTCTTC
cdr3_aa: CASSDGLAGGYNEQFF

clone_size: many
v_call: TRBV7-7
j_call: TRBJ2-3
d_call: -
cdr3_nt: TGTGCTAGCAGCTTAGACAGCACAGATACGCAGTATTTT
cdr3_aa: CASSLDSTDTQYF

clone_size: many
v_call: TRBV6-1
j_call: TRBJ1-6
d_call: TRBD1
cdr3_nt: TGTGCCAGCAGTGGACAGGGACGGTCACCCCTCCACTTT
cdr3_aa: CASSGQGRSPLHF

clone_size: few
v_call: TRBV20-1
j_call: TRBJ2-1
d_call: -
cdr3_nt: TGCAGTGCTCGGGTGGCCTACAATGAGCAGTTCTTC
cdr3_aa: CSARVAYNEQFF

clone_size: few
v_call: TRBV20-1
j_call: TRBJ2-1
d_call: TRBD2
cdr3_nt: TGCAGTGCTAGGACTAGCGGGGGAAGCTCCTACAATGAGCAGTTCTTC
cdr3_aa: CSARTSGGSSYNEQFF

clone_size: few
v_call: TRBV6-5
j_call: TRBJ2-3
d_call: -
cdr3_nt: TGTGCCAGCAGTTACCAGGGCCGCACAGATACGCAGTATTTT
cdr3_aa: CASSYQGRTDTQYF

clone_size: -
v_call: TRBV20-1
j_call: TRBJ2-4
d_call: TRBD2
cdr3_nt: TGCAGTGCGGGGGGGACTAAGCAGTACTTC
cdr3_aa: CSAGGTKQYF

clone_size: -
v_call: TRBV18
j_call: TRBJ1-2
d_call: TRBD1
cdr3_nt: TGTGCCAGCTCGTCCGACAGGGGGCGTCCCTATGGCTACACCTTC
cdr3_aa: CASSSDRGRPYGYTF

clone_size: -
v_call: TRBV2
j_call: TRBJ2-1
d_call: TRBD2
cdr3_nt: TGTGCCAGCAGTGACCTTCAGCGGGGGCTTTCCTACAATGAGCAGTTCTTC
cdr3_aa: CASSDLQRGLSYNEQFF

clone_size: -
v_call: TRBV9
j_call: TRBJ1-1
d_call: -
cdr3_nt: TGTGCCAGCAGCGTAGAGGGGATCAACACTGAAGCTTTCTTT
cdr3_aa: CASSVEGINTEAFF

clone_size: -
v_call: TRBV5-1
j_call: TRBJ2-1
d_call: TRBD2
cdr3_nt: TGCGCCAGCAGCCCCGGGGAGGGAAGGCCAAATGAGCAGTTCTTC
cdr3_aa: CASSPGEGRPNEQFF

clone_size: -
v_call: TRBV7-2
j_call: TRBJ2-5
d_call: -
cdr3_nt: TGTGCCAGCAGCTTACGGACGCGGTTGGAGGAGACCCAGTACTTC
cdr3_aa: CASSLRTRLEETQYF

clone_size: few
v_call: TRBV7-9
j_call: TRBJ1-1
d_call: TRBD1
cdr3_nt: TGTGCCAGCAGCCCGACAGGGTTGGCTGAAGCTTTCTTT
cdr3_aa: CASSPTGLAEAFF

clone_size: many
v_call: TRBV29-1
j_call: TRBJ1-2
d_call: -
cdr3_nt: TGCAGCGTTCCTTCTCCTGGGCGTGCCTACACCTTC
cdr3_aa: CSVPSPGRAYTF

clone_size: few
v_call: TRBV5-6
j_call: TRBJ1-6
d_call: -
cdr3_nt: TGTGCCAGCAGCTTGGAAAGGGATTCACCCCTCCACTTT
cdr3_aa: CASSLERDSPLHF

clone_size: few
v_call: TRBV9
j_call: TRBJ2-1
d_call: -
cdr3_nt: TGTGCCAGCAGCGTAGTAGGGGCGGGCAGCGAGCAGTTCTTC
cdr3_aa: CASSVVGAGSEQFF

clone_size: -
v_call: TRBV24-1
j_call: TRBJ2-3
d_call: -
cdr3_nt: TGTGCCACCAGTGATATAAGCGGCGGGACAGATACGCAGTATTTT
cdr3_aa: CATSDISGGTDTQYF

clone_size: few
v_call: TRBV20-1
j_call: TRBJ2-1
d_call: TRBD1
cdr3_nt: TGCAGTGCTCCCCCCCCGACAGGGTCGCGGAATGAGCAGTTCTTC
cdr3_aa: CSAPPPTGSRNEQFF

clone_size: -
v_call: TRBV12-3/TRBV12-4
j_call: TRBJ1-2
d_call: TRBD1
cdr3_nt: TGTGCCAGCAGTCCCGGGACAGGATATTATGGCTACACCTTC
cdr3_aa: CASSPGTGYYGYTF

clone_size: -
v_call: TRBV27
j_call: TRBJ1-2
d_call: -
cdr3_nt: TGTGCCAGCAGTTTAGGAGGGTCGAGTGGCTACACCTTC
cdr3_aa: CASSLGGSSGYTF

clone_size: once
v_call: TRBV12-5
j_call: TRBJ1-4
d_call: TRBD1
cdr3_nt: TGTGCTAGTGGTCAACAGGGGGGGGCTAATGAAAAACTGTTTTTT
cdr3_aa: CASGQQGGANEKLFF

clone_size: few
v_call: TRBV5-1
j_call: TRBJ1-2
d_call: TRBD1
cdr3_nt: TGCGCCAGTGGACAGGGAAACTATGGCTACACCTTC
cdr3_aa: CASGQGNYGYTF

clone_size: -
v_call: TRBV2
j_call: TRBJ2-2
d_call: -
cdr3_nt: TGTGCCAGCAAGGGGGGGCGGACCACCGGGGAGCTGTTTTTT
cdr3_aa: CASKGGRTTGELFF

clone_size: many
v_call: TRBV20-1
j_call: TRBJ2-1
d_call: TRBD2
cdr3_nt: TGCAGTGCTGCTGCCCGGACTAGCGGGATACTTGAGCAGTTCTTC
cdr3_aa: CSAAARTSGILEQFF

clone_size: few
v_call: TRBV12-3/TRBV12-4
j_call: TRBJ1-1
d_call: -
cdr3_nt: TGTGCCAGCAGTCGGACCTGGGGCGACACTGAAGCTTTCTTT
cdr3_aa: CASSRTWGDTEAFF

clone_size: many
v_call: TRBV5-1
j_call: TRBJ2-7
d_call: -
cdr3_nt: TGCGCCAGCAGCTTGAGGGCTACTTACTCGACAGCCTACGAGCAGTACTTC
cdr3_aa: CASSLRATYSTAYEQYF

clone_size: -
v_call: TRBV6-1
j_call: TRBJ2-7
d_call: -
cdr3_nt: TGTGCCAGCAGTGGGTCTATTCCCTACGAGCAGTACTTC
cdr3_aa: CASSGSIPYEQYF

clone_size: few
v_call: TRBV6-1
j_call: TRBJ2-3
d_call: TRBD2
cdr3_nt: TGTGCCAGCAGACAACTAGCGGGAGTGCCAGATACGCAGTATTTT
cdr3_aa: CASRQLAGVPDTQYF

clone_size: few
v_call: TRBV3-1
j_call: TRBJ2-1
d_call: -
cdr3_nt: TGTGCCAGCAGCCAAGATTGGGGCAGGGGGGGTAATGAGCAGTTCTTC
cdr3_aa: CASSQDWGRGGNEQFF

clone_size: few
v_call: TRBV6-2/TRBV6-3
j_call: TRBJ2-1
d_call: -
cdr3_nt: TGTGCCAGCAGTCACGGGACTTTCTCCTACAATGAGCAGTTCTTC
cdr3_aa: CASSHGTFSYNEQFF

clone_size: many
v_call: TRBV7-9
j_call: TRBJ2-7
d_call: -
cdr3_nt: TGTGCCAGCAGCTTAGCTGCCCCAAGTTCCTACGAGCAGTACTTC
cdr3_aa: CASSLAAPSSYEQYF

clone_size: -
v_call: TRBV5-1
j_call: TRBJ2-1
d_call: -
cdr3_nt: TGCGCCAGCAGCTTGGGGACGCCGATCGGGCAGTTCTTC
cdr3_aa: CASSLGTPIGQFF

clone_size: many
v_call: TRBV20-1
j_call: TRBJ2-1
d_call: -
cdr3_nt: TGCAGTGCTAGACAGGGGCTGGATGAGCAGTTCTTC
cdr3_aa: CSARQGLDEQFF

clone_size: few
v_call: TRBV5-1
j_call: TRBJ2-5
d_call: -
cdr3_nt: TGCGCCAGCAGCTTGGAGCGGGTAGAGACCCAGTACTTC
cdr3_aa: CASSLERVETQYF

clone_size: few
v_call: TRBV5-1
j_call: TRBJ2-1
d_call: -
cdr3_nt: TGCGCCAGCAGCTTGGGTGAGCGGACCTCCTACAATGAGCAGTTCTTC
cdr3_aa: CASSLGERTSYNEQFF

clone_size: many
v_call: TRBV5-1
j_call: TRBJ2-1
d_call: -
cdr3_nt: TGCGCCAGCAGCTTGGGAGGTACAGGGTCCTATAATGAGCAGTTCTTC
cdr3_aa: CASSLGGTGSYNEQFF

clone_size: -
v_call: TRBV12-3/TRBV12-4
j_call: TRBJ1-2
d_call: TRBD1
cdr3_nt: TGTGCCAGCAGCCACGGACAGGGAGTGGGTGGCTACACCTTC
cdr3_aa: CASSHGQGVGGYTF

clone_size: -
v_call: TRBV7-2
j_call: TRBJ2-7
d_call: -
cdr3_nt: TGTGCCAGCAGCCCGAACAGGGGAGGAGGAGAGCAGTACTTC
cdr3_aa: CASSPNRGGGEQYF

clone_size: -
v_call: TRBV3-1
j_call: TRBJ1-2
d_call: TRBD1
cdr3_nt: TGTGCCAGCAGCCCCTACAGGGGCGGGGGCTACACCTTC
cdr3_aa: CASSPYRGGGYTF

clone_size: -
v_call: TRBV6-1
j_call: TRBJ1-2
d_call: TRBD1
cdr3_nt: TGTGCCAGCCGGGACAGTGGATATGGCTACACCTTC
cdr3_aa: CASRDSGYGYTF

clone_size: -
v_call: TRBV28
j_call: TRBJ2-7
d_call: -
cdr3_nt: TGTGCCAGCAGTACTGGACCGTTCTACGAGCAGTACTTC
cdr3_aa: CASSTGPFYEQYF

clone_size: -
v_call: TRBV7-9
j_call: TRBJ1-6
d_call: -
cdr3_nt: TGTGCCAGCAGCTTAGGCTTGTCACCCCTCCACTTT
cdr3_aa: CASSLGLSPLHF

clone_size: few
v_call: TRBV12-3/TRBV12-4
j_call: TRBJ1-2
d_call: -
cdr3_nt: TGTGCCAGCGCCCCCGTGGGACCGACGGTGGGCTACACCTTC
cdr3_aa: CASAPVGPTVGYTF

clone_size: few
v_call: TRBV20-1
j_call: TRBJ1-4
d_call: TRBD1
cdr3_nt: TGCAGCGGACAGGGAGGGGGAGAAAAACTGTTTTTT
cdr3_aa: CSGQGGGEKLFF

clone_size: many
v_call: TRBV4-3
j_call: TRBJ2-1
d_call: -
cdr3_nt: TGCGCCAGCAGCCAAGAAGAGGGAGATTCCTACAATGAGCAGTTCTTC
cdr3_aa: CASSQEEGDSYNEQFF

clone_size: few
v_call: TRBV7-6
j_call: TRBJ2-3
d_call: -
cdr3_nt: TGTGCCAGCAGCTTAAGAGGACAGCGCACAGATACGCAGTATTTT
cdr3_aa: CASSLRGQRTDTQYF

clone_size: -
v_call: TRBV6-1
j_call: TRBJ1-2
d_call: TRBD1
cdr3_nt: TGTGCCAGCAGCTCCATGGACAGGGGGGGGGGCTACACCTTC
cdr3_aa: CASSSMDRGGGYTF

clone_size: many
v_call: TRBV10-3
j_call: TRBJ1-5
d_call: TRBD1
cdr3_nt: TGTGCCATCAGTGAGGGGACAGGGGTCAATCAGCCCCAGCATTTT
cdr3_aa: CAISEGTGVNQPQHF

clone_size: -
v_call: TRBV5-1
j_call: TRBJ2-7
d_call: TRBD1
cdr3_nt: TGCGCCAGCAGTCTACAGACAGGGGGCGTCGAGCAGTACTTC
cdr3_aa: CASSLQTGGVEQYF

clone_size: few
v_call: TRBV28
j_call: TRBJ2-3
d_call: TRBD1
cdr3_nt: TGTGCCAGCAGTGAGGGACAGGGGGCAGATACGCAGTATTTT
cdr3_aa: CASSEGQGADTQYF

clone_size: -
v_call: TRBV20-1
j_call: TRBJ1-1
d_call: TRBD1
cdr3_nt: TGCAGTGCTAGTACAGGGGGCACTGAAGCTTTCTTT
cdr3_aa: CSASTGGTEAFF